A single sample is the source of the 2 T cell receptor beta chains below, sequenced in a study of blood T cell repertoires in COVID-19. The data were produced by immunoSEQ multiplex PCR, yet TCRdb's version contains in-frame clones alone and is incomplete. The sample carries 55,000 to 70,000 clones, around 87% recorded once. The sample taken for sequencing was peripheral blood. These receptors were obtained from a man in his 70s with acute or convalescent COVID-19.

V and J are TRBV29-1 and TRBJ2-7; TRBD2 matches 10 bases. V lost 7 bases and J lost 6; bases outside the gene matches: 15. The CDR3 totals 15 residues. Germline assignment: CDR1 SQVTM and CDR2 ANQGSEA. The chain's CDR3 is CSADLSSGSYGEQYF. CDR3 sequence (DNA): TGCAGCGCCGATCTGTCTAGCGGGAGTTACGGCGAGCAGTACTTC.

CDR3 loop: CASTGQGGSYEQYF. The CDR3 DNA reads TGCGCCAGCACCGGACAGGGGGGATCCTACGAGCAGTACTTC. The V call is TRBV5-1, the J call TRBJ2-7; 10 nucleotides line up with TRBD1. This CDR3 is built from 14 residues. Looked up from germline, CDR1 is SGHRS and CDR2 is YFSETQ. The V gene end was trimmed by 6 bases and the J gene end by 1 base; junction bases not matched to a gene: 4. Complete variable domain (other parts from reference TRBV5-1 and TRBJ2-7): KAGVTQTPRYLIKTRGQQVTLSCSPISGHRSVSWYQQTPGQGLQFLFEYFSETQRNKGNFPGRFSGRQFSNSRSEMNVSTLELGDSALYLCASTGQGGSYEQYFGPGTRLTVT.